These T cell receptor beta chains were read from a single sample in a study of T cell responses to AZD1222 COVID-19 vaccine. Only in-frame clones appear in the TCRdb table, and some are missing; sequencing was by immunoSEQ multiplex PCR. Of 95,000 to 100,000 clones in the sample, roughly 90% are singletons; the top ten hold roughly 15%. Sequencing was performed on peripheral blood, taken 28 days after the second AZD1222 dose. These receptors came from an adult who received the AZD1222 COVID-19 vaccine. Each CDR3 is given with its conserved first and last residue. A D gene is named only where the DNA matches it firmly. Clone size is not always given. Where it is, it says once, few, many or a class for expanded clones.

>TRBJ1-1|TRBD1|TRBV2|-
CASSVDRAGNTEAFF
TGTGCCAGCAGTGTAGACAGGGCTGGAAACACTGAAGCTTTCTTT
>TRBJ1-2|TRBD1|TRBV3-1/TRBV3-2|-
CASSQATGGGYTF
TGTGCCAGCAGCCAAGCGACAGGGGGCGGCTACACCTTC
>TRBJ2-2|TRBD2|TRBV5-5|few
CASSLGLAGGLNTGELFF
TGTGCCAGCAGCTTGGGGCTAGCGGGAGGCCTAAACACCGGGGAGCTGTTTTTT
>TRBJ1-6|-|TRBV19|-
CASSMSRASGSPLHF
TGTGCCAGTAGTATGTCCAGGGCGAGCGGTTCACCCCTCCACTTT
>TRBJ1-1|-|TRBV27|-
CASSLLTGRMNTEAFF
TGTGCCAGCAGTTTATTAACAGGCCGAATGAACACTGAAGCTTTCTTT
>TRBJ2-3|-|TRBV7-3|-
CASSLNGVGTQYF
TGTGCCAGCAGCTTAAACGGGGTCGGTACGCAGTATTTT
>TRBJ1-6|-|TRBV4-1|-
CASSQEIGSPLHF
TGCGCCAGCAGCCAAGAAATAGGGTCACCCCTCCACTTT
>TRBJ1-1|-|TRBV15|-
CATSRITGRKAEAFF
TGTGCCACCAGCAGGATTACAGGAAGGAAGGCCGAAGCTTTCTTT
>TRBJ2-7|TRBD1|TRBV12-3/TRBV12-4|-
CASSTGQGGEQYF
TGTGCCAGCAGTACGGGACAGGGAGGCGAGCAGTACTTC
>TRBJ2-4|TRBD1|TRBV19|-
CASSDRGPAKNIQYF
TGTGCCAGTAGTGACAGGGGGCCGGCCAAAAACATTCAGTACTTC
>TRBJ2-1|TRBD2|TRBV7-9|-
CASSLRSGRINEQFF
TGTGCCAGCAGCCTGCGGAGCGGGAGAATCAATGAGCAGTTCTTC
>TRBJ1-3|-|TRBV5-1|-
CASSLAPTSGNTIYF
TGCGCCAGCAGCTTGGCCCCGACTTCTGGAAACACCATATATTTT
>TRBJ1-2|TRBD1|TRBV11-1|-
CASSDDRANGYTF
TGTGCCAGCAGCGACGACAGGGCCAATGGCTACACCTTC
>TRBJ1-5|TRBD1|TRBV29-1|-
CSVGQGDQPQHF
TGCAGCGTTGGGCAGGGGGATCAGCCCCAGCATTTT
>TRBJ1-6|-|TRBV5-1|-
CASSLRGGNSPLHF
TGCGCCAGCAGCTTGCGGGGGGGTAATTCACCCCTCCACTTT
>TRBJ2-1|-|TRBV12-3/TRBV12-4|-
CASSFRGQFF
TGTGCCAGCAGTTTCAGGGGGCAGTTCTTC
>TRBJ2-1|TRBD2|TRBV11-2|few
CASSPSISGSNNEQFF
TGTGCCAGCAGCCCCAGCATTAGCGGGTCAAACAATGAGCAGTTCTTC
>TRBJ2-1|-|TRBV3-1/TRBV3-2|-
CASSQNSAYNEQFF
TGTGCCAGCAGCCAAAACAGCGCGTACAATGAGCAGTTCTTC
>TRBJ2-1|-|TRBV11-3|few
CASSRGRSWNEQFF
TGTGCCAGCAGCCGAGGTAGATCGTGGAATGAGCAGTTCTTC
>TRBJ2-3|-|TRBV19|-
CASSVTGPTDTQYF
TGTGCCAGTAGTGTAACAGGGCCAACAGATACGCAGTATTTT
>TRBJ1-2|-|TRBV27|-
CASSLSIRQRLYGYTF
TGTGCCAGCAGTTTATCGATCAGGCAGAGACTATATGGCTACACCTTC
>TRBJ2-6|-|TRBV10-3|-
CAISWRGTSGANVLTF
TGTGCCATCAGTTGGAGGGGGACCTCTGGGGCCAACGTCCTGACTTTC
>TRBJ2-7|TRBD2|TRBV12-3/TRBV12-4|once
CASSATSGYEQYF
TGTGCCAGCAGTGCCACTAGCGGGTACGAGCAGTACTTC
>TRBJ2-7|TRBD2|TRBV5-6|-
CASNTGLAVNPYEQYF
TGTGCCAGCAATACCGGACTAGCCGTTAACCCCTACGAGCAGTACTTC
>TRBJ1-4|-|TRBV28|once
CASRWTNEKLFF
TGTGCCAGCAGATGGACTAATGAAAAACTGTTTTTT